One sample yielded the 28 T cell receptor beta chains listed below, sequenced in a study of CD8 T cells in ankylosing spondylitis. TCRdb itself ran the 5' RACE reads through MiXCR, one entry per CDR3 protein. The table shows approximately 250,000 distinct CDR3 sequences, with 7% to 10% occurring only once. Source material: blood, either unsorted or a sorted T cell fraction (not recorded which). All receptors come from a female donor with ankylosing spondylitis or in good health (not recorded which).

This clonotype was seen at least ten times. The chain uses TRBV5-4 and TRBJ1-2; D possibly corresponds to TRBD1 (5 bases). V was pared by 0 bases and J by 9 bases, with 9 bases between. Germline CDR1 and CDR2: SGHNT and YYREEE (reference sequence). This CDR3 has 12 residues. CDR3 nucleotides: TGTGCCAGCAGCTTGGGGACACTTAGCTACACCTTC. Translation gives CASSLGTLSYTF.

This clonotype was seen many times. This rearrangement joins TRBV20-1 to TRBJ1-5; D possibly corresponds to TRBD1 (6 bases). CDR1 and CDR2 (germline): DFQATT, SNEGSKA (reference sequence). CDR3 length equals 13 residues. The V and J ends lost 0 bases and 9 bases respectively, with 12 bases between them. The CDR3 is CSARELQGPPQHF. Written as DNA, the CDR3 is TGCAGTGCTAGAGAACTACAGGGTCCGCCCCAGCATTTT.

The sample holds a few counts of this clonotype. The chain joins TRBV7-8 to TRBJ1-5; tentative D call: TRBD1 (6 bases). The CDR3 runs to 15 residues. Germline V lookup: CDR1 SGHVS, CDR2 FQNEAQ. V was cut by 5 bases and J by 6 bases, with 17 bases left in between. The CDR3 loop reads CASSRSVGGAQPQHF. The CDR3 DNA reads as TGTGCCAGCAGCCGTTCTGTAGGGGGAGCTCAGCCCCAGCATTTT.

This clonotype was found many times. The J gene is TRBJ2-7, the V gene TRBV7-2; D uncertain. The CDR3 loop spans 14 amino acids. Trimming shortened V by 5 bases and J by 4 bases, and 15 bases separated the two germline ends. Germline V gives CDR1 SGHTA, CDR2 FQGNSA. The CDR3 sequence is CASSVEAQGYEQYF. CDR3 nucleotide sequence: TGTGCCAGCAGCGTAGAGGCCCAAGGGTACGAGCAGTACTTC.

In its sample, this clonotype was seen many times. The chain joins TRBV29-1 to TRBJ2-5, with TRBD1 identical over 9 bases. Germline assignment: CDR1 SQVTM and CDR2 ANQGSEA. The junction had 4 bases not matched to a gene; V was cut back by 6 bases and J by 5 bases. This CDR3 comprises 12 residues. Here the CDR3 DNA reads TGCAGCGTACAGGGGGCGGGGGAGACCCAGTACTTC. It codes for CSVQGAGETQYF.

Worth noting for this clonotype: A much larger clone lies a single base off, so this may be a read error. This sequence joins TRBV6-2 or TRBV6-3 and TRBJ2-7; no firm D call. Germline CDR1 reads MNHEY; CDR2 reads SVGEGT. The CDR3 is 14 residues long. Here the CDR3 DNA reads TGTGCCGGCAGTTATGGCGGAGCCTTCTACGAGCAGTACTTC. Translating it yields CAGSYGGAFYEQYF.

This clonotype appeared many times. The rearrangement links TRBV7-9 to TRBJ1-1; TRBD1 is a possible D gene (6 bases). Trimming cost V 5 bases and J 3 bases, with 10 bases left between them. The germline gives CDR1 SEHNR, CDR2 FQNEAQ (reference sequence). The CDR3 has 13 residues. DNA for the CDR3: TGTGCCAGCAGCACCTCAGGGGACACTGAAGCTTTCTTT. This gives the protein CASSTSGDTEAFF.

At least ten counts were recorded for this clonotype. The chain is built from TRBV7-9 and TRBJ2-3, with 10 bases identical to TRBD1. With V trimmed by 4 bases and J by 6 bases, 4 bases remained unmatched. The length of the CDR3 is 14 residues. Germline CDR1 reads SEHNR; CDR2 reads FQNEAQ (reference sequence). CDR3 region: CASSSGQGSDTQYF. CDR3 DNA sequence: TGTGCCAGCAGCTCGGGACAGGGGTCGGATACGCAGTATTTT.

This clonotype was observed many times. This chain uses TRBV4-2 with TRBJ2-1, with 7 positions matching TRBD2. The V gene end was trimmed by 4 bases and the J gene end by 9 bases; junction bases not matched to a gene: 12. CDR1 and CDR2 from the germline V gene are LGHNA and YNFKEQ. The CDR3 totals 15 residues. CDR3 residues: CASSLTSVEGGEQFF. The CDR3 bases are TGTGCCAGCAGCCTCACTAGCGTTGAGGGCGGTGAGCAGTTCTTC.

Concerning this clonotype itself: A much bigger clone sits one base away, suggesting this may be a read error. The chain carries TRBV7-9 and TRBJ1-2; unclear D gene. The germline V gene encodes CDR1 SEHNR and CDR2 FQNEAQ (reference sequence). This CDR3 comprises 12 residues. The CDR3 coding sequence is TGTGCCAACAGCTACGTGGGGTCTGGCTACACCTTC. Protein sequence: CANSYVGSGYTF.

This clonotype was seen ten or more times. The rearrangement joins TRBV7-2 to TRBJ2-3; tentatively, D is TRBD2 (6 bases). CDR1 is SGHTA and CDR2 is FQGNSA in the germline V gene. CDR3 size: 16 residues. V lost 6 bases and J lost 0, with 16 bases in between. The CDR3 loop reads CASRAGTHISTDTQYF. CDR3 DNA sequence: TGTGCCAGCAGGGCCGGGACTCACATTAGCACAGATACGCAGTATTTT.

This clonotype was seen many times. The chain employs TRBV6-4 and TRBJ2-6; 7 bases fit TRBD1. The germline CDR1 and CDR2 sequences are MRHNA and SNTAGT. Germline trimming cut 6 bases from V and 0 bases from J; bases unmatched to any gene: 14. This CDR3 region has 19 residues. The CDR3 reads CASSRDRRTGLSGANVLTF. For the CDR3, the DNA is TGTGCCAGCAGCCGCGACCGAAGGACAGGCCTCTCTGGGGCCAACGTCCTGACTTTC.

The table lists this clonotype with many counts. The chain has TRBV6-1 and TRBJ1-5; D is possibly TRBD1 (5 bases). The CDR3 length is 15 residues. Trimming left V 3 bases short and J 4 bases short, with 13 bases between. Germline CDR1 is MNHNS and CDR2 is SASEGT. CDR3 amino acids: CASSDKRRGNQPQHF. CDR3 coding DNA: TGTGCCAGCAGTGATAAAAGAAGGGGTAATCAGCCCCAGCATTTT.

The chain recombines TRBV29-1 with TRBJ2-3; 9 bases are a match to TRBD2. J gave up 6 bases and V 3 bases, and 7 bases lay outside the gene matches. This CDR3 comprises 14 residues. Germline lookup yields CDR1 SQVTM and CDR2 ANQGSEA. This CDR3 reads CSVDMAGGRDTQYF. In nucleotides, the CDR3 is TGCAGCGTTGACATGGCGGGAGGGAGGGATACGCAGTATTTT.

This clonotype occurred many times. The V and J genes are TRBV20-1 and TRBJ1-2; D not resolved. V shed 2 bases and J shed 6 bases, with 13 bases lying between them. The CDR3 loop spans 13 amino acids. Germline CDR1 reads DFQATT; CDR2 reads SNEGSKA (reference sequence). In nucleotides, the CDR3 is TGCAGTGCTAGACTCCGGGGAGGAAATGGCTACACCTTC. Protein sequence: CSARLRGGNGYTF.

This clonotype was detected only a few times. V gene TRBV14 combines with J gene TRBJ2-5; 8 nucleotides align to TRBD1. The CDR3 has 14 amino acids. J gave up 5 bases and V 5 bases, and 7 bases lay outside the gene matches. In germline, CDR1 is SGHDN, CDR2 FVKESK. The CDR3 DNA sequence: TGTGCCAGCAGCGTAAGACAGGGGCGGGAGACCCAGTACTTC. As protein: CASSVRQGRETQYF.

This clonotype showed up just a few times. The chain carries TRBV7-6 and TRBJ2-5, with D uncertain. V was pared by 5 bases and J by 5 bases, with 9 bases between. The CDR3 is made up of 12 amino acids. CDR1 and CDR2 from the germline V gene are SGHVS and FNYEAQ. The CDR3, as DNA: TGTGCCAGCAGCCACGGGCGGGAGACCCAGTACTTC. Translation: CASSHGRETQYF.

In the case of this clonotype: A clone one base away is much larger, so this may be a read error. The chain employs TRBV7-8 and TRBJ1-1, with D uncertain. The CDR3 is 16 residues long. From germline, CDR1 is SGHVS and CDR2 FQNEAQ. CDR3 bases: TGTGCCAGCAGCTCCCGGCCCAGTCAGATGAACACTGGAGCTTTCTTT. Encoded protein: CASSSRPSQMNTGAFF.

Worth noting for this clonotype: Just one base apart from a much larger clone, this may be a read error. The V call is TRBV5-1, the J call TRBJ2-7, with D possibly being TRBD1 (5 bases). The CDR3 length is 15 residues. The germline CDR1 and CDR2 sequences are SGHRS and YFSETQ. The CDR3 loop reads CTSSFTRALSYEQYF. Written as DNA, the CDR3 is TGCACCAGCAGCTTTACCAGGGCCCTTTCCTACGAGCAGTACTTC.

This clonotype was counted many times. The chain carries TRBV29-1 and TRBJ2-5; D is possibly TRBD1 (6 bases). Per the germline V gene, CDR1 is SQVTM and CDR2 is ANQGSEA. V dropped 1 base and J dropped 6 bases, with 12 bases sitting between them. This CDR3 has 13 amino acids. In DNA form, the CDR3 reads TGCAGCGTTGAAGCGGCAGGGGAACAGACCCAGTACTTC. The encoded protein is CSVEAAGEQTQYF.

Only a few counts were recorded for this clonotype. J is TRBJ2-1 and V is TRBV7-9; D could derive from TRBD1 or TRBD2 (6 bases each). Between the trimmed V and J ends, which lost 0 bases and 7 bases, there was a span of 19 bases. The CDR3 extends over 17 amino acids. Germline V gives CDR1 SEHNR, CDR2 FQNEAQ (reference sequence). The DNA for the CDR3 is TGTGCCAGCAGCTTAGCGCTTGCTAACCGGGGGCGGAATGAGCAGTTCTTC. It translates to CASSLALANRGRNEQFF.

This clonotype was recorded at least ten times. The chain uses TRBV6-5 and TRBJ2-4; TRBD1 is a possible D gene (6 bases). Trimming pared 7 bases from V and 7 bases from J, leaving 14 bases between. CDR1 and CDR2 from the germline V gene are MNHEY and SVGAGI. This CDR3 has 13 amino acids. CDR3 DNA: TGTGCCAGCAAACAGGGTTTGGGGAACATTCAGTACTTC. Its protein product is CASKQGLGNIQYF.

The table lists this clonotype with many counts. This chain joins TRBV20-1 and TRBJ1-5; D gene uncertain. CDR1 is DFQATT and CDR2 is SNEGSKA in the germline V gene (reference sequence). V shed 0 bases and J shed 6 bases, with 9 bases lying between them. The CDR3 is made up of 13 amino acids. CDR3 DNA: TGCAGTGCTAGAGATACTGACGGTCAGCCCCAGCATTTT. This gives the protein CSARDTDGQPQHF.

This clonotype was seen ten or more times. The chain recombines TRBV6-2 or TRBV6-3 with TRBJ2-1; 13 bases align to TRBD2. This CDR3 has 15 amino acids. The germline CDR1 and CDR2 sequences are MNHEY and SVGEGT. V lost 7 bases to trimming and J lost 6 bases; unmatched junction nucleotides: 6. The DNA for the CDR3 is TGTGCCAGCAACCTTGGACTAGCGGGAGTCAATGAGCAGTTCTTC. Protein sequence: CASNLGLAGVNEQFF.

This clonotype came up many times. The chain couples TRBV5-1 to TRBJ2-7, with D perhaps TRBD1 or TRBD2 (5 bases each). The V gene lost 7 bases and the J gene lost 1 base, with 18 bases spanning the gap. This CDR3 has 15 residues. Germline V gene lookup returns CDR1 SGHRS and CDR2 YFSETQ. CDR3 sequence reads: CASQPGDRVSYEQYF. The CDR3 bases are TGCGCCAGCCAACCTGGGGACCGGGTATCCTACGAGCAGTACTTC. Full variable domain (outside the CDR3, taken from reference TRBV5-1 and TRBJ2-7): KAGVTQTPRYLIKTRGQQVTLSCSPISGHRSVSWYQQTPGQGLQFLFEYFSETQRNKGNFPGRFSGRQFSNSRSEMNVSTLELGDSALYLCASQPGDRVSYEQYFGPGTRLTVT.

This clonotype was detected a few times. The V call is TRBV7-2, the J call TRBJ1-1; no clear D. Germline assignment: CDR1 SGHTA and CDR2 FQGNSA. The CDR3 sequence is 13 residues long. The germline V and J ends were trimmed by 7 bases and 2 bases, with 11 bases remaining between them. This CDR3 reads CASTIWGNTEAFF. In DNA, the CDR3 is TGTGCCAGCACCATTTGGGGAAACACTGAAGCTTTCTTT.

This rearrangement joins TRBV4-3 to TRBJ1-2; D gene unclear. The CDR3 is made up of 14 amino acids. The germline V gene has CDR1 LGHNA and CDR2 YSLEER. V lost 4 bases and J lost 4, with 13 bases in between. The CDR3 sequence is CASSRDSGGYGYTF. CDR3 nucleotides: TGCGCCAGCAGCCGAGACTCCGGTGGCTATGGCTACACCTTC.

In its sample, this clonotype was seen a few times. The V and J genes are TRBV7-2 and TRBJ2-7, with 9 bases identical to TRBD1. In germline, CDR1 is SGHTA, CDR2 FQGNSA. The CDR3 extends over 14 amino acids. V lost 6 bases to trimming and J lost 5 bases; unmatched junction nucleotides: 8. In nucleotides, the CDR3 is TGTGCCAGCAGTCGTCCCGGGACAGGGAACGAGCAGTACTTC. Translation gives CASSRPGTGNEQYF.